This T cell receptor beta chain came from a study of T cell changes during pregnancy in multiple sclerosis. Assay: immunoSEQ multiplex PCR; the TCRdb copy retains only in-frame clones and omits some. Of some 60,000 clones listed, roughly 90% are singletons. This clone was picked up many times. Different DNA sequences within this sample yield the same CDR3. Per the germline V gene, CDR1 is MDHEN and CDR2 is SYDVKM. V shed 4 bases, J shed 5 bases, and the junction held 13 bases outside the gene matches. The CDR3 contains 16 residues. This chain uses TRBV28 with TRBJ2-7, with TRBD2 matching over 8 bases. The receptor comes from a female donor with multiple sclerosis, enrolled in a pregnancy study. This sample comprised peripheral blood, obtained after pregnancy. The DNA of the CDR3 is TGTGCCAGCAGTTCCCCCACAGCGGGGGACGGGGACGAGCAGTACTTC. This gives the protein CASSSPTAGDGDEQYF.